Listed below are T cell receptor beta chains from one sample, sequenced in a study of high-grade serous ovarian cancer treatment subgroups. TCRdb's table, derived via immunoSEQ multiplex PCR, lists solely in-frame clones and lacks some. Of under 15,000 clones in the sample, about 88% were seen once. Sequencing was performed on tumor tissue. Receptor source: a human donor with high-grade serous ovarian cancer. Each CDR3 is given with its conserved first and last residue. A D gene is named only where the DNA matches it firmly. Rows may omit the clone size; those that give it use once, few, many or a size class.

TRBV28	TRBJ1-1	NA	NA	TGTGCCAGCAGTTCGCTAGGGGGGTTGAACACTGAAGCTTTCTTT	CASSSLGGLNTEAFF
TRBV10-3	TRBJ1-5	NA	TRBD1	TGTGCCATCAGTAACAGGGGTGGTCAGCCCCAGCATTTT	CAISNRGGQPQHF
TRBV28	TRBJ1-5	NA	NA	TGTGCCAGCGCGCTACAGGGCCAGCCCCAGCATTTT	CASALQGQPQHF
TRBV10-3	TRBJ2-5	NA	NA	TGTGCCATCTCCGGGTCTCCAGGGGAGACCCAGTACTTC	CAISGSPGETQYF
TRBV27	TRBJ1-6	NA	TRBD1	TGTGCCAGCAGTTTATTTGGGACAGGGGGTGGTTCACCCCTCCACTTT	CASSLFGTGGGSPLHF
TRBV7-2	TRBJ1-3	NA	NA	TGTGCCAGCAACTTAGGACGGATACCTACCATATATTTT	CASNLGRIPTIYF
TRBV7-9	TRBJ2-1	NA	NA	TGTGCCAGCAGCTTAGGGGGCGAGCAGTTCTTC	CASSLGGEQFF
TRBV5-6	TRBJ2-2	NA	NA	TGTGCCAGCAGCTTGGCCCGGGCCACCGGGGAGCTGTTTTTT	CASSLARATGELFF
TRBV9	TRBJ2-1	NA	TRBD1	TGTGCCAGCAGCGTCCGGGACAGGGGGCTAGATGAGCAGTTCTTC	CASSVRDRGLDEQFF
TRBV10-3	TRBJ1-2	few	NA	TGTGCCATCAGCACTACAGTCCTCACTAACTATGGCTACACCTTC	CAISTTVLTNYGYTF
TRBV2	TRBJ2-3	NA	TRBD2	TGTGCCAGCACCCGAAATGCAATAGCGGGTTACACAGATACGCAGTATTTT	CASTRNAIAGYTDTQYF
TRBV30	TRBJ1-1	NA	TRBD1	TGTGCCTGGAAGGGGGACAGGGGACTCTACGGGGGCACTGAAGCTTTCTTT	CAWKGDRGLYGGTEAFF
TRBV28	TRBJ1-6	NA	TRBD1	TGTGCCAGCAGTAAGACAGGGGGCGTCTCCCTCCACTTT	CASSKTGGVSLHF
TRBV7-9	TRBJ2-5	NA	TRBD2	TGTCCGGGGGGGGCCAAAGAGACCCAGTACTTC	CPGGAKETQYF
TRBV7-6	TRBJ1-4	NA	NA	TGTGCCAGCAGCTTACAGGGCCCTACGGTGGGTGAAAAACTGTTTTTT	CASSLQGPTVGEKLFF
TRBV7-9	TRBJ2-3	NA	NA	TGTGCCAGCAGCTTATGGCTTACTTGGCAGACTAGCACAGATACGCAGTATTTT	CASSLWLTWQTSTDTQYF
TRBV28	TRBJ1-3	NA	TRBD1	TGTGCCAGCAGTTACAGGGGAAAATTCACGGTGAAGGGAAACACCATATATTTT	CASSYRGKFTVKGNTIYF
TRBV27	TRBJ2-5	NA	NA	TGTGCCAGCAGACCGTCTCAGGGAAGGCAAGAGACCCAGTACTTC	CASRPSQGRQETQYF
TRBV19	TRBJ2-1	NA	TRBD2	TGTGCCAGTAGTATCCCTCCAGCGGGGGCCCCCTACAATGAGCAGTTCTTC	CASSIPPAGAPYNEQFF
TRBV7-9	TRBJ2-2	few	TRBD2	TGTGCCAGCAGCTCGGTCATAACGGGAGGGCGAGGGGAGCTGTTTTTT	CASSSVITGGRGELFF
TRBV29-1	TRBJ2-2	NA	NA	TGCAGCGTTGAGATGGAGAAGGGGTTCACCGGGGAGCTGTTTTTT	CSVEMEKGFTGELFF
TRBV7-9	TRBJ1-1	NA	NA	TGTGCCAGCAGCTTGACAGACCTGAACACTGAAGCTTTCTTT	CASSLTDLNTEAFF